Each of the 24 T cell receptor beta chains below was sequenced from the same sample in a study of breast tumors, draining lymph nodes, adjacent tissues. TCRdb recomputed calls from the multiplex PCR reads with MiXCR, one row per CDR3 protein. The table has around 13,000 distinct CDR3 sequences, about three quarters seen once. The material sequenced was tumor-adjacent breast tissue. The source is a female donor with breast cancer. Some clones in this sample may be carry-over from other donors' samples.

This chain joins TRBV11-2 and TRBJ2-7; D is uncertain. CDR1 and CDR2 (germline): SGHAT, FQNNGV. The V gene lost 5 bases and the J gene lost 4 bases, with 15 bases spanning the gap. The CDR3 runs 14 residues. This CDR3 is CASSPDNISYEQYF. The CDR3 DNA follows: TGTGCCAGCAGCCCAGACAACATTAGTTACGAGCAGTACTTC.

This rearrangement joins TRBV5-1 to TRBJ1-5, with D possibly being TRBD1 (5 bases). The CDR3 consists of 15 residues. V lost 0 bases and J 4 bases, leaving 11 bases between the germline ends. Germline V gives CDR1 SGHRS, CDR2 YFSETQ. CDR3 bases: TGCGCCAGCAGCTTGGAAGGGGTAGTAAATCAGCCCCAGCATTTT. Protein product: CASSLEGVVNQPQHF.

The chain is built from TRBV6-1 and TRBJ2-1, with 7 bases fitting TRBD1. V lost 5 bases to trimming and J lost 8 bases; unmatched junction nucleotides: 3. This CDR3 spans 12 amino acids. Germline V lookup: CDR1 MNHNS, CDR2 SASEGT. The CDR3 region is CASSPQGDEQFF. The CDR3 nucleotides are TGTGCCAGCAGTCCGCAGGGGGATGAGCAGTTCTTC.

This clonotype qualifies as medium-sized. The J gene is TRBJ2-2, the V gene TRBV7-3; TRBD1 matches 9 bases. Germline V CDR1 and CDR2: SGHTA, FQGTGA. V shed 6 bases and J 0 bases; nucleotides not matched to a gene: 5. This CDR3 comprises 16 residues. CDR3: CASSRTGATNTGELFF. In nucleotides, the CDR3 is TGTGCCAGCAGTCGGACAGGGGCTACGAACACCGGGGAGCTGTTTTTT.

CDR3 coding DNA: TGCAGTGCTAAGGGACTAGTATCAGATACGCAGTATTTT. This translates into CSAKGLVSDTQYF. The chain links TRBV20-1 to TRBJ2-3; 8 bases are shared with TRBD2. This CDR3 contains 13 residues. Germline V gene data show CDR1 as DFQATT and CDR2 as SNEGSKA (reference sequence). V lost 4 bases to trimming and J lost 4 bases; unmatched junction nucleotides: 4.

The chain recombines TRBV6-6 with TRBJ2-7, with 11 bases fitting TRBD2. Germline lookup yields CDR1 MNHNY and CDR2 SVGAGI (reference sequence). The V gene end was trimmed by 7 bases and the J gene end by 2 bases; junction bases not matched to a gene: 4. The CDR3 is made up of 14 amino acids. In DNA form, the CDR3 reads TGTGCCAGCAACATAGCGGGAGGGACCTACGAGCAGTACTTC. It translates to CASNIAGGTYEQYF.

In its sample, this clonotype was seen a few times. At one of its ends the junction is not consistent with the germline gene, which may arise from a read error. The V gene is TRBV5-1, the J gene TRBJ2-7; TRBD2 matches at 7 bases. The CDR3 has 14 amino acids. Germline CDR1 SGHRS, CDR2 YFSETQ. CDR3 in DNA: TGCGCCAGCGGCGGGAGCGGAGGCCTCTACGGGCAGTACTTC. As protein: CASGGSGGLYGQYF. Using reference TRBV5-1 and TRBJ2-7 for the parts outside the CDR3, the full variable domain is KAGVTQTPRYLIKTRGQQVTLSCSPISGHRSVSWYQQTPGQGLQFLFEYFSETQRNKGNFPGRFSGRQFSNSRSEMNVSTLELGDSALYLCASGGSGGLYGQYFGPGTRLTVT.

This sequence joins TRBV20-1 and TRBJ2-5; 7 bases agree with TRBD2. Looked up from germline, CDR1 is DFQATT and CDR2 is SNEGSKA (reference sequence). Germline trimming cut 3 bases from V and 5 bases from J; bases unmatched to any gene: 3. The CDR3 loop spans 12 amino acids. CDR3 region: CSARTSTETQYF. CDR3 nucleotide sequence: TGCAGTGCTAGGACTAGCACCGAGACCCAGTACTTC.

The V gene is TRBV13, the J gene TRBJ2-1, with TRBD1 matching over 9 bases. This CDR3 comprises 15 residues. V was clipped by 3 bases and J by 3 bases; unmatched bases: 3. Germline loops: CDR1 PRHDT, CDR2 FYEKMQ (reference sequence). CDR3 sequence (DNA): TGTGCCAGCAGCTTCCGGGACAGGGTCTACAATGAGCAGTTCTTC. Its translation: CASSFRDRVYNEQFF.

CDR3 in amino acids: CASSLGGASGSLGEQFF. The CDR3, as DNA: TGTGCCAGCAGCTTAGGGGGGGCTAGCGGGAGTTTGGGTGAGCAGTTCTTC. This rearrangement joins TRBV7-9 to TRBJ2-1, with 10 positions matching TRBD2. The V segment lost 1 base and the J segment 9 bases; nucleotides outside the gene matches: 12. The CDR3 runs to 17 residues. Per the germline V gene, CDR1 is SEHNR and CDR2 is FQNEAQ (reference sequence).

The rearrangement joins TRBV14 to TRBJ2-3, with a tentative D call TRBD2 (6 bases). Trimming cost V 1 base and J 3 bases, with 11 bases left between them. The CDR3 sequence is 15 residues long. Germline assignment: CDR1 SGHDN and CDR2 FVKESK. CDR3 bases: TGTGCCAGCAGCCAAGTAGCGGAACTTACAGATACGCAGTATTTT. Translating it yields CASSQVAELTDTQYF. Together with reference TRBV14 and TRBJ2-3, the CDR3 gives the full variable domain: EAGVTQFPSHSVIEKGQTVTLRCDPISGHDNLYWYRRVMGKEIKFLLHFVKESKQDESGMPNNRFLAERTGGTYSTLKVQPAELEDSGVYFCASSQVAELTDTQYFGPGTRLTVL.

In this sample, this clonotype turned up many times. The chain uses TRBV28 and TRBJ1-4; D is perhaps TRBD1 (6 bases). The CDR3 is 15 amino acids. Trimming took 6 bases from V and 3 from J, leaving 14 bases between them. Germline V gene lookup returns CDR1 MDHEN and CDR2 SYDVKM. Here the CDR3 reads CASSKGGHANEKLFF. As DNA, the CDR3 is TGTGCCAGCAGCAAAGGGGGGCACGCTAATGAAAAACTGTTTTTT.

This rearrangement joins TRBV12-3 or TRBV12-4 to TRBJ2-2; D is undetermined. The V end lost 3 bases, the J end lost 6 bases, and 8 bases lay between the germline ends. The CDR3 sequence is 13 residues long. The CDR3: CASSFAVSGELFF. CDR3 DNA sequence: TGTGCCAGCAGTTTCGCGGTTTCCGGGGAGCTGTTTTTT.

A note on this clonotype: The germline gene is not matched at one end of the junction; a read error may be the cause. The chain uses TRBV14 and TRBJ2-1, with 10 bases aligning to TRBD2. CDR1 is SGHDN and CDR2 is FVKESK in the germline V gene. CDR3 size: 17 residues. As DNA, the CDR3 is TGTGCCAGCAGCCAAGGGCTAGCGGGAGCCCTCTACGATGAGCAGTTCTTC. It encodes CASSQGLAGALYDEQFF.

This chain joins TRBV5-1 and TRBJ2-3, with 8 bases matching TRBD2. J was trimmed by 3 bases and V by 2 bases; bases with no gene match: 5. The length of the CDR3 is 15 residues. Germline V lookup: CDR1 SGHRS, CDR2 YFSETQ. CDR3 nucleotide sequence: TGCGCCAGCAGCTTTGACGGGAGGGGTACAGATACGCAGTATTTT. It specifies CASSFDGRGTDTQYF.

CDR3 nucleotide sequence: TGCAGTGCTAGTCCAGGGGCCAATGATGAAAAACTGTTTTTT. This gives the protein CSASPGANDEKLFF. The chain joins TRBV20-1 to TRBJ1-4; TRBD1 might be the D (6 bases). This CDR3 is 14 amino acids long. V was shortened by 3 bases and J by 6 bases, with 14 bases between the two germline ends. The germline V gene encodes CDR1 DFQATT and CDR2 SNEGSKA (reference sequence).

The chain is built from TRBV19 and TRBJ2-1; either TRBD1 or TRBD2 may supply D (5 bases each). The CDR3 totals 14 residues. V lost 4 bases and J 5 bases, leaving 12 bases between the germline ends. Germline values: CDR1 LNHDA, CDR2 SQIVND (reference sequence). CDR3 in amino acids: CASSTGTKNNEQFF. The CDR3, as DNA: TGTGCCAGTAGTACCGGGACGAAAAACAATGAGCAGTTCTTC.

Points on this clonotype: At one of its ends the junction is not consistent with the germline gene, which may arise from a read error. V usage is TRBV11-1 and J usage is TRBJ2-7, with 9 bases lining up with TRBD2. Germline V lookup: CDR1 SGHAT, CDR2 FQDESV (reference sequence). This CDR3 is built from 13 residues. CDR3 residues: CASSLLAGTRTVF. In nucleotides, the CDR3 is TGTGCCAGCAGCTTACTAGCGGGAACCCGGACAGTCTTC.

The chain is built from TRBV6-1 and TRBJ2-1; TRBD2 agrees at 8 bases. Germline-derived CDR1 and CDR2 are MNHNS and SASEGT. The V and J ends lost 0 bases and 8 bases, in that order; junction bases with no gene match: 6. The CDR3 totals 15 residues. CDR3 DNA: TGTGCCAGCAGTGAAGCCAGCGGGAGCTTCGATGAGCAGTTCTTC. This sequence encodes CASSEASGSFDEQFF.

This chain links TRBV17 with TRBJ2-1; whether TRBD2, the table's D call, matches the DNA was not checked. TRBV17 is labeled an ORF, and its function is uncertain. This CDR3 is built from 15 residues. The CDR3 is CASGPSGFSYNEQFF. CDR3 in DNA: TGTGCCAGCGGGCCTAGCGGGTTCTCCTACAATGAGCAGTTCTTC.

This chain joins TRBV28 and TRBJ1-5; possibly TRBD1 for D (5 bases). The CDR3 loop spans 15 amino acids. V dropped 2 bases and J dropped 6 bases, with 14 bases sitting between them. Germline lookup yields CDR1 MDHEN and CDR2 SYDVKM. The CDR3 DNA is TGTGCCAGCAGTTTACGCAGGGATAGGAGTCAGCCCCAGCATTTT. This encodes CASSLRRDRSQPQHF.

The chain couples TRBV9 to TRBJ2-3; 15 bases map to TRBD2. After removal of 2 bases from V and 4 bases from J, the junction contained 17 bases not matched to a gene. CDR3 length: 21 amino acids. Per germline, CDR1 SGDLS and CDR2 YYNGEE. DNA for the CDR3: TGTGCCAGCAGCGTCGGCGGAGCCGGGACTAGCGGGAGGTCTAACGCAGATACGCAGTATTTT. Residues: CASSVGGAGTSGRSNADTQYF.

V is TRBV20-1 and J is TRBJ1-2; tentative D call: TRBD1 (6 bases). This CDR3 contains 13 residues. V lost 6 bases, J lost 4 bases, and 15 bases lay in between. Per germline, CDR1 DFQATT and CDR2 SNEGSKA (reference sequence). CDR3 loop: CSADPGHSYGYTF. CDR3 DNA sequence: TGCAGTGCGGACCCGGGACATTCCTATGGCTACACCTTC.

This clonotype rates as medium-sized. The J gene is TRBJ2-1, the V gene TRBV5-6, with 10 bases that match TRBD2. The CDR3 has 15 residues. J lost 6 bases, V lost 3 bases, and 6 bases had no gene match. The V gene's germline CDR1 is SGHDT and CDR2 YYEEEE. As DNA, the CDR3 is TGTGCCAGCAGCTCGAGCGGGAGGGCCCTCAATGAGCAGTTCTTC. Residues: CASSSSGRALNEQFF. The full variable domain, in which reference TRBV5-6 and TRBJ2-1 provide the parts outside the CDR3, is DAGVTQSPTHLIKTRGQQVTLRCSPKSGHDTVSWYQQALGQGPQFIFQYYEEEERQRGNFPDRFSGHQFPNYSSELNVNALLLGDSALYLCASSSSGRALNEQFFGPGTRLTVL.